Following are 28 T cell receptor beta chains from one sample sequenced in a study of identical twins. TCRdb independently ran MiXCR on the 5' RACE reads; one entry per CDR3 protein. Here the sample spans approximately 600,000 distinct CDR3 sequences, roughly 9.5% being singletons. These data also formed part of another study, on yellow fever vaccine responses in identical twins.

Sequenced sample: PBMCs. Every receptor here comes from a woman younger than 30 in good health.

The chain has TRBV20-1 and TRBJ2-5, with 12 bases matching TRBD2. Unmatched junction bases numbered 9, after V lost 3 bases and J lost 4 bases. The CDR3 is 16 amino acids. The germline CDR1 and CDR2 sequences are DFQATT and SNEGSKA (reference sequence). Written as DNA, the CDR3 is TGCAGTGCTAGCCGGATTTTGACTAGCGGGAGAGAGACCCAGTACTTC. Residues: CSASRILTSGRETQYF.

This clonotype was recorded at least ten times. The chain is built from TRBV5-4 and TRBJ2-1, with TRBD2 identical over 12 bases. Germline-derived CDR1 and CDR2 are SGHNT and YYREEE (reference sequence). The CDR3 covers 16 residues. V dropped 0 bases and J dropped 12; count of bases not matched to a gene: 10. The CDR3 is CASSLVLASGGARQFF. The CDR3 region has the DNA TGTGCCAGCAGCTTGGTTTTGGCTAGCGGGGGGGCCAGGCAGTTCTTC.

At least ten counts were recorded for this clonotype. The chain has TRBV24-1 and TRBJ1-2; no clear D gene. This CDR3 comprises 12 residues. Germline CDR1 reads KGHDR; CDR2 reads SFDVKD. Trimming stripped 3 bases from V and 2 bases from J, with 3 bases between. The CDR3 sequence is CATSDLNYGYTF. The CDR3 bases are TGTGCCACCAGTGATCTCAACTATGGCTACACCTTC.

This clonotype was detected only a few times. The CDR3 coding sequence is TGTGCCAGCAGCTTTCTAAAGGGCGAGCAGTACTTC. Translated, it gives CASSFLKGEQYF. This chain connects TRBV7-2 to TRBJ2-7, with unresolved D. The V end lost 3 bases, the J end lost 6 bases, and 9 bases lay between the germline ends. CDR1 and CDR2 from the germline V gene are SGHTA and FQGNSA. CDR3 length equals 12 residues.

The V and J genes are TRBV29-1 and TRBJ2-2, with a tentative D call TRBD1 (7 bases). From germline, CDR1 is SQVTM and CDR2 ANQGSEA. Trimming shortened V by 0 bases and J by 7 bases, and 15 bases separated the two germline ends. This CDR3 region has 15 residues. In DNA form, the CDR3 reads TGCAGCGTTGAAGATAAGGCAGGGGGAGGCGGGGAGCTGTTTTTT. Translated, it gives CSVEDKAGGGGELFF.

This clonotype was seen at least ten times. The rearrangement joins TRBV10-3 to TRBJ2-3; D not certain. V was clipped by 7 bases and J by 0 bases, with 8 bases between them. Per the germline V gene, CDR1 is ENHRY and CDR2 is SYGVKD. The CDR3 totals 13 residues. CDR3 amino acids: CAINQISTDTQYF. The DNA for the CDR3 is TGTGCCATCAACCAGATTAGCACAGATACGCAGTATTTT.

The rearrangement joins TRBV24-1 to TRBJ2-1; either TRBD1 or TRBD2 may supply D (6 bases each). Per the germline V gene, CDR1 is KGHDR and CDR2 is SFDVKD. The CDR3 sequence is 15 residues long. V lost 1 base and J lost 8, with 14 bases in between. DNA of the CDR3: TGTGCCACCAGTGATTTTTGGGTCGGGGGCGATGAGCAGTTCTTC. Amino acids: CATSDFWVGGDEQFF.

This clonotype was seen repeatedly, ten times or more. CDR3 sequence: CAISDPGQGTSYEQYF. The CDR3 bases are TGTGCCATCAGTGATCCGGGACAGGGCACCTCCTACGAGCAGTACTTC. This chain links TRBV10-3 with TRBJ2-7, with TRBD1 identical over 9 bases. Germline V lookup: CDR1 ENHRY, CDR2 SYGVKD. V lost 3 bases and J lost 0; bases outside the gene matches: 6. There are 16 residues in the CDR3.

The sample holds one count of this clonotype. This chain joins TRBV2 and TRBJ2-7, with D possibly being TRBD2 (6 bases). The V end was cut by 3 bases, the J end by 7 bases, with 13 bases between. CDR1 SNHLY and CDR2 FYNNEI come from the germline V gene. There are 13 residues in the CDR3. This chain's CDR3 is CASSESTAGEQYF. For the CDR3, the DNA is TGTGCCAGCAGTGAGTCGACGGCGGGGGAGCAGTACTTC.

This chain joins TRBV12-3 or TRBV12-4 and TRBJ2-2, with TRBD1 matching 9 bases. J lost 4 bases, V lost 6 bases, and 9 bases had no gene match. The CDR3 has 16 residues. The CDR3 coding sequence is TGTGCCAGCAGCCGACCCGGGACAGGGCTCACCGGGGAGCTGTTTTTT. Translated, it gives CASSRPGTGLTGELFF.

This clonotype was seen at least ten times. This chain links TRBV11-2 with TRBJ1-5; D gene ambiguous. Per the germline V gene, CDR1 is SGHAT and CDR2 is FQNNGV. V lost 5 bases to trimming and J lost 1 base, with 9 bases between them. The CDR3 totals 14 residues. The CDR3 spells CASSPGLSNQPQHF. In DNA form, the CDR3 reads TGTGCCAGCAGCCCCGGGCTAAGCAATCAGCCCCAGCATTTT.

Only a few counts were recorded for this clonotype. This sequence joins TRBV11-1 and TRBJ2-5, with 9 bases lining up with TRBD1. Unmatched junction bases numbered 15, after V lost 6 bases and J lost 1 base. Germline-derived CDR1 and CDR2 are SGHAT and FQDESV (reference sequence). This CDR3 region has 18 residues. The CDR3 nucleotides read TGTGCCAGCAGTTCCCCCGGGACAGGGCTTTACCGCCAAGAGACCCAGTACTTC. It codes for CASSSPGTGLYRQETQYF.

This clonotype was detected ten times or more. The J gene is TRBJ2-7, the V gene TRBV27; D possibly corresponds to TRBD1 (6 bases). The CDR3 is 13 amino acids. Germline-derived CDR1 and CDR2 are MNHEY and SMNVEV (reference sequence). The V end lost 3 bases, the J end lost 3 bases, and 9 bases lay between the germline ends. The CDR3 region is CASSLQGLYEQYF. The CDR3 nucleotides are TGTGCCAGCAGTTTGCAGGGGCTCTACGAGCAGTACTTC.

Only a few counts were recorded for this clonotype. V is TRBV10-1 and J is TRBJ2-1, with 10 bases fitting TRBD2. The CDR3 totals 15 residues. The germline gives CDR1 WNHNN, CDR2 SYGVQD (reference sequence). Unmatched junction bases numbered 12, after V lost 9 bases and J lost 7 bases. CDR3 amino acids: CARSLAGGRLNEQFF. The CDR3 DNA reads TGCGCCAGGAGCTTAGCGGGGGGACGATTAAATGAGCAGTTCTTC.

This clonotype was recorded many times. The CDR3 reads CASSLTGLGYEQYF. CDR3 DNA: TGTGCCAGCAGTTTGACGGGATTAGGCTACGAGCAGTACTTC. The chain couples TRBV28 to TRBJ2-7, with D perhaps TRBD2 (5 bases). Germline CDR1 MDHEN, CDR2 SYDVKM. The V gene lost 3 bases and the J gene lost 3 bases, with 12 bases spanning the gap. The CDR3 consists of 14 residues.

The chain uses TRBV6-5 and TRBJ2-5; maybe TRBD2 (7 bases). The CDR3 runs 14 residues. V shed 2 bases and J shed 7 bases, with 14 bases lying between them. Germline V gives CDR1 MNHEY, CDR2 SVGAGI. CDR3 coding DNA: TGTGCCAGCAGTTACGAGGGGGGGGGAGGGACCCAGTACTTC. Translated, it gives CASSYEGGGGTQYF.

This clonotype showed up just a few times. The chain is built from TRBV20-1 and TRBJ2-1; 10 bases line up with TRBD2. CDR3 length equals 15 residues. V dropped 1 base and J dropped 4; count of bases not matched to a gene: 4. Germline assignment: CDR1 DFQATT and CDR2 SNEGSKA (reference sequence). The CDR3 DNA follows: TGCAGTGCTAGAGCGCTAGCGGGAGATTACAATGAGCAGTTCTTC. Its translation: CSARALAGDYNEQFF.

This clonotype was counted at least ten times. The rearrangement uses TRBV20-1 and TRBJ2-5, with D perhaps matching TRBD2 (6 bases). V was pared by 5 bases and J by 4 bases, with 17 bases between. The V gene's germline CDR1 is DFQATT and CDR2 SNEGSKA (reference sequence). This CDR3 is 14 amino acids long. CDR3 protein: CSAPVGGIRETQYF. In DNA, the CDR3 is TGCAGTGCTCCCGTCGGAGGGATCAGAGAGACCCAGTACTTC.

V gene TRBV3-1 combines with J gene TRBJ2-3; 8 nucleotides agree with TRBD2. CDR1 and CDR2 (germline): LGHDT, YNNKEL (reference sequence). V dropped 1 base and J dropped 5; count of bases not matched to a gene: 5. CDR3 size: 15 residues. The CDR3 DNA follows: TGTGCCAGCAGCCAAGGACTAAGCGGGGGAGATACGCAGTATTTT. Protein product: CASSQGLSGGDTQYF.

The genes are TRBV27 and TRBJ1-6, with D perhaps TRBD1 (5 bases). The V gene lost 3 bases and the J gene lost 6 bases, with 21 bases spanning the gap. CDR1 is MNHEY, CDR2 SMNVEV, per germline (reference sequence). CDR3 length: 18 residues. DNA for the CDR3: TGTGCCAGCAGTTTTCGTGCCATGGGGGATTTGGGTAATTCACCCCTCCACTTT. Translating it yields CASSFRAMGDLGNSPLHF.

This clonotype was seen repeatedly, ten times or more. V and J are TRBV24-1 and TRBJ1-5, with 8 nucleotides matching TRBD1. Germline V lookup: CDR1 KGHDR, CDR2 SFDVKD. The CDR3 has 14 amino acids. V lost 5 bases, J lost 4 bases, and 3 bases stayed unmatched. This CDR3 is CATSGQGRNQPQHF. DNA for the CDR3: TGTGCCACCAGTGGACAGGGGCGGAATCAGCCCCAGCATTTT.

The chain has TRBV30 and TRBJ2-3; D call uncertain. The V and J ends lost 2 bases and 2 bases respectively, with 5 bases between them. Per germline, CDR1 GTSNPN and CDR2 SVGIG (reference sequence). CDR3 length equals 12 residues. The DNA for the CDR3 is TGTGCCTGGAGTTTCGTCACAGATACGCAGTATTTT. It encodes CAWSFVTDTQYF.

The V and J genes are TRBV7-2 and TRBJ2-7; 11 bases align to TRBD1. CDR3 length: 14 amino acids. Looked up from germline, CDR1 is SGHTA and CDR2 is FQGNSA. The J segment lost 7 bases and the V segment lost 4 bases, leaving 6 bases of the junction unmatched. In nucleotides, the CDR3 is TGTGCCAGCAGCTGGGACAGGGGGGGTTTTGAGCAGTACTTC. Its protein product is CASSWDRGGFEQYF.

This sequence joins TRBV10-2 and TRBJ2-1; tentative D call: TRBD2 (5 bases). Trimming cost V 8 bases and J 7 bases, with 15 bases left between them. CDR3 length: 13 residues. Germline CDR1 is WSHSY and CDR2 is SAAADI. In nucleotides, the CDR3 is TGCGCCAGCGCCTGGGCGTCGGGGAATGAGCAGTTCTTC. Amino acids: CASAWASGNEQFF.

This clonotype was picked up a small number of times. This chain connects TRBV11-2 to TRBJ2-3; unclear D gene. CDR1 is SGHAT and CDR2 is FQNNGV in the germline V gene. V gave up 5 bases and J gave up 7 bases, with 10 bases separating them. The CDR3 contains 12 residues. CDR3 region: CASSLEQHTQYF. CDR3 DNA sequence: TGTGCCAGCAGCCTTGAGCAGCATACGCAGTATTTT. Using reference TRBV11-2 and TRBJ2-3 for the parts outside the CDR3, the full variable domain is EAGVAQSPRYKIIEKRQSVAFWCNPISGHATLYWYQQILGQGPKLLIQFQNNGVVDDSQLPKDRFSAERLKGVDSTLKIQPAKLEDSAVYLCASSLEQHTQYFGPGTRLTVL.

This sequence joins TRBV7-9 and TRBJ2-1, with 10 nucleotides matching TRBD2. Germline CDR1 and CDR2: SEHNR and FQNEAQ (reference sequence). There are 15 residues in the CDR3. The junction had 6 bases not matched to a gene; V was cut back by 2 bases and J by 8 bases. CDR3 bases: TGTGCCAGCAGCTTAAAGCGGGGGGGCCCCGATGAGCAGTTCTTC. Translating gives CASSLKRGGPDEQFF.

This clonotype was recorded at least ten times. The chain uses TRBV12-3 or TRBV12-4 and TRBJ1-5, with D possibly being TRBD1 (5 bases). Trimming shortened V by 6 bases and J by 7 bases, and 10 bases separated the two germline ends. The CDR3 is 12 amino acids. The CDR3 region is CASSPREQPQHF. The CDR3 DNA follows: TGTGCCAGCAGCCCCAGGGAACAGCCCCAGCATTTT.

The chain combines TRBV7-9 with TRBJ1-1; D is unresolved. Germline loops: CDR1 SEHNR, CDR2 FQNEAQ (reference sequence). V was clipped by 8 bases and J by 5 bases, with 12 bases between them. The CDR3 length is 12 residues. The CDR3 here is CASFGRNTEAFF. The CDR3 DNA sequence: TGTGCCAGCTTCGGCAGAAATACTGAAGCTTTCTTT.